These T cell receptor beta chains were read from a single sample in a study of Ad26.COV2.S vaccination and SARS-CoV-2 variants. The table came from immunoSEQ multiplex PCR; TCRdb's copy has only in-frame clones and leaves some out. Seen here are 350,000 to 500,000 clones, around nine tenths observed once, and the top ten hold 12%. The specimen was peripheral blood, collected in a trial of Ad26.COV2.S vaccine versus placebo. The receptor set was obtained from a person between 18 and 65 years old who received the Ad26.COV2.S COVID-19 vaccine or a placebo. Both conserved end residues are part of each CDR3. Each record gives: J gene, clone size, D gene, V gene, CDR3 protein, CDR3 DNA. The D gene is left open where the match is weak. Some rows mark clone size as missing; the rest say once, few, many or name a class of expanded clone.

J: TRBJ2-5; size: .; D: TRBD2; V: TRBV19; CDR3: CASSAHRSGRGVETQYF; DNA: TGTGCCAGTAGTGCCCATAGGAGCGGACGGGGGGTAGAGACCCAGTACTTC
J: TRBJ2-7; size: .; D: TRBD2; V: TRBV10-3; CDR3: CAIKRAGSTYEQYF; DNA: TGTGCCATCAAGAGAGCGGGAAGCACCTACGAGCAGTACTTC
J: TRBJ2-1; size: .; D: .; V: TRBV27; CDR3: CASSWRLYNEQFF; DNA: TGTGCCAGCAGTTGGCGACTCTACAATGAGCAGTTCTTC
J: TRBJ2-3; size: .; D: TRBD2; V: TRBV7-9; CDR3: CASSLVLAGDFTDTQYF; DNA: TGTGCCAGCAGCTTAGTCCTAGCGGGGGATTTCACAGATACGCAGTATTTT
J: TRBJ2-3; size: .; D: TRBD1; V: TRBV6-4; CDR3: CAGPSGGGTDTQYF; DNA: TGTGCCGGGCCCTCAGGGGGTGGCACAGATACGCAGTATTTT
J: TRBJ1-1; size: .; D: .; V: TRBV6-5; CDR3: CASSPHRLTEAFF; DNA: TGTGCCAGCAGTCCTCACAGACTAACTGAAGCTTTCTTT
J: TRBJ2-7; size: .; D: TRBD2; V: TRBV15; CDR3: CATSEDLAGFYEQYF; DNA: TGTGCCACCAGCGAGGACCTAGCGGGCTTCTACGAGCAGTACTTC
J: TRBJ1-1; size: .; D: TRBD1; V: TRBV12-3/TRBV12-4; CDR3: CASSTGTGSAFF; DNA: TGTGCCAGCAGTACTGGGACAGGGTCGGCTTTCTTT
J: TRBJ2-1; size: .; D: TRBD2; V: TRBV30; CDR3: CAWRLTSGAYNEQFF; DNA: TGTGCCTGGAGGTTGACTAGCGGGGCATACAATGAGCAGTTCTTC
J: TRBJ1-2; size: once; D: TRBD1; V: TRBV5-4; CDR3: CASSQTGTNYGYTF; DNA: TGTGCCAGCAGCCAGACAGGGACTAACTATGGCTACACCTTC
J: TRBJ2-7; size: once; D: TRBD1; V: TRBV11-2; CDR3: CASSRPEDRGYEQYF; DNA: TGTGCCAGCAGCCGGCCCGAGGACAGGGGATACGAGCAGTACTTC
J: TRBJ1-5; size: .; D: .; V: TRBV30; CDR3: CAWSPGATTRGPQHF; DNA: TGTGCCTGGAGCCCGGGGGCAACGACTCGGGGGCCCCAGCATTTT
J: TRBJ2-2; size: .; D: .; V: TRBV7-2; CDR3: CASSLGPANTGELFF; DNA: TGTGCCAGCAGCTTGGGTCCTGCGAACACCGGGGAGCTGTTTTTT
J: TRBJ2-1; size: .; D: TRBD2; V: TRBV7-9; CDR3: CASSTTTSGSHNEQFF; DNA: TGTGCCAGCAGCACGACGACTAGCGGGAGTCACAATGAGCAGTTCTTC
J: TRBJ2-3; size: .; D: .; V: TRBV7-2; CDR3: CASSLVGGVPTDTQYF; DNA: TGTGCCAGCAGCTTAGTTGGGGGAGTCCCCACAGATACGCAGTATTTT
J: TRBJ2-3; size: .; D: TRBD2; V: TRBV27; CDR3: CASSFGTSGTTDTQYF; DNA: TGTGCCAGCAGTTTTGGGACTAGCGGGACCACAGATACGCAGTATTTT
J: TRBJ2-1; size: once; D: TRBD2; V: TRBV11-2; CDR3: CASSTLAGRGNEQFF; DNA: TGTGCCAGCAGCACACTAGCGGGCCGGGGCAATGAGCAGTTCTTC
J: TRBJ1-2; size: .; D: .; V: TRBV7-2; CDR3: CASSLGQANYGYTF; DNA: TGTGCCAGCAGCTTAGGACAGGCCAACTATGGCTACACCTTC
J: TRBJ2-7; size: .; D: .; V: TRBV15; CDR3: CATSRDRTSSYEQYF; DNA: TGTGCCACCAGCAGAGATCGTACGTCCTCCTACGAGCAGTACTTC
J: TRBJ2-7; size: .; D: .; V: TRBV18; CDR3: CASSPTGSYEQYF; DNA: TGTGCCAGCTCACCCACAGGCTCCTACGAGCAGTACTTC